This T cell receptor beta chain originates from a study of T cell responses to AZD1222 COVID-19 vaccine (dated by TCRdb to about 2021). Some background on the complete study: AZD1222 recipients whose second dose came at about 4 weeks and those whose second dose came at about 12 weeks were combined into one group, since spike-specific TCR depth and breadth did not differ between the two schedules. A total of just over 230 trial participants underwent TCR sequencing, of whom approximately 200 had received two doses of AZD1222 and some 26 had received two doses of the MenACWY control vaccine. Trial participants were enrolled into age subgroups of 18-55, 56-69 and 70-plus years, which contained approximately 150, 28 and 58 TCR-sequenced participants, respectively. Overall results and qualifications from the work: Participants were mostly white British and included more females than males, and it was suggested by the authors that clonal diversity may have been underestimated. Conclusions about previously exposed vaccinees are limited because only five to seven AZD1222 recipients were SARS-CoV-2 seropositive at baseline. CD4 TCRs associated with the vaccine covered the entire spike protein, and the dominant responses were in regions 160-218 and 743-854. In the small 56-69-year group, the increase in depth fell short of significance, most likely because of low power. After two AZD1222 doses, spike-specific TCR breadth and depth were significantly higher than at day 0 and than in MenACWY recipients. No day 14 peak-response samples were available, so repertoires were characterized only after the peak T cell response. Reportedly, close to half of the unique spike-specific TCRs recognized epitopes lying outside the regions that are mutated in the B.1.351 and B.1.1.7 variants.

Details on this clone: There is no known antigen for this receptor. Base qualities are not recorded, but no much larger clone differs from it by a single base.

The CDR3 regions of human TCRbeta chains were analyzed by immunosequencing. For the original study's pipeline: Repertoire TCRs were checked for matches against a reference library of SARS-CoV-2-specific TCRs that had been generated using the MIRA antigen-specificity platform. Breadth was defined as the fraction of unique TCRs that were SARS-CoV-2-associated. Depth was defined as the fraction of total T cells that were SARS-CoV-2-associated. Using the MIRA data, each spike-specific TCR was assigned both to the spike region to which the TCR was reactive and to a CD4 or CD8 class. Log10-transformed breadth and depth values were compared by one-way ANOVA with Sidak's multiple comparisons tests. TCRdb retrieved this table from immuneACCESS and kept in-frame rearrangements only. Not all clones are present; in checked studies, unresolved V genes account for under half, and no reason is known for the remainder. V and J calls and clone size are as listed in that table; D and trimming were resolved from the DNA. The sample includes around 78,000 clones, with roughly 82% observed a single time. Together, the top ten hold about 3.1% of the sample.

The sample's time point, from its label and the paper: baseline before first vaccination. Vaccinee samples were obtained from the UK trials COV001 and COV002, which included a single-blind randomized controlled phase 2/3 trial of AZD1222 (ChAdOx1 nCoV-19) in healthy adults. For TCRbeta chain sequencing, PBMC samples were collected from trial participants at day 0 and at day 28 after the second dose. From the cysteine through the phenylalanine, the CDR3 covers 14 amino acids. Kept here is only the CDR3 DNA, which spans 42 bases and is read in frame from base 1. The germline V gene provides CDR1 SNHLY and CDR2 FYNNEI. A distance of 12 bases separates the germline ends of V and J, which lose 3 bases and 7 bases respectively.

The receptor comes from an adult in good health. The specimen was peripheral blood, collected on day 0 of AZD1222 vaccination. This receptor chain uses TRBV2 and TRBJ2-2; TRBD2 is a possible D gene, resting on 5 matching bases. The nucleotides are TGTGCCAGCAGTGAGTGGCTAGCCGACGGGGAGCTGTTTTTT. This encodes CASSEWLADGELFF.